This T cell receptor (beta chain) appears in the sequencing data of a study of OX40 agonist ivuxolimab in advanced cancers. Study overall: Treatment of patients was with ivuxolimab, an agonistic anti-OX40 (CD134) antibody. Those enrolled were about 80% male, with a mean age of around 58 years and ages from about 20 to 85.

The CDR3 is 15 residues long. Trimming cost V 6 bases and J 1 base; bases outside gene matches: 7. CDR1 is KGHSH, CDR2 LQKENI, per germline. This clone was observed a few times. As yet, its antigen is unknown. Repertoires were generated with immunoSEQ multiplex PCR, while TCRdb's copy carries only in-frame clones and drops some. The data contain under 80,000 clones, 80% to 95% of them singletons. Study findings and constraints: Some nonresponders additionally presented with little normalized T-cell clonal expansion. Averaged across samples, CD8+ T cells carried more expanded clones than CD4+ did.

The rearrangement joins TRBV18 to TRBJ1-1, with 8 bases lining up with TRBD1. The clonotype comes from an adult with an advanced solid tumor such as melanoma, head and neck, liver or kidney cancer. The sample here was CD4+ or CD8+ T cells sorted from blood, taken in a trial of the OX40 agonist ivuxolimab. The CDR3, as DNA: TGTGCCAGCTCCCCAGGGGGCAGGCAGAACACTGAAGCTTTCTTT. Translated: CASSPGGRQNTEAFF.